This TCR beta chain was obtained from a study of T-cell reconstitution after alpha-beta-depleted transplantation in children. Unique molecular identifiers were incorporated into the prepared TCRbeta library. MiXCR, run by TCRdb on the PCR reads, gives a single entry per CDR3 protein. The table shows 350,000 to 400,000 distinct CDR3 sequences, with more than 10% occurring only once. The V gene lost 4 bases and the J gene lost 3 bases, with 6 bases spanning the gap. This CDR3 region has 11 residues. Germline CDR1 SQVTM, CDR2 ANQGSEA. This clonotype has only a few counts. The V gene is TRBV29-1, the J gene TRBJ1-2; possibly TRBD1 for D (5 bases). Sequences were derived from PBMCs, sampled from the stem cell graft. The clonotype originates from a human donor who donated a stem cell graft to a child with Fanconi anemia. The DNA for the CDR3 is TGCAGCGTTGCACAGGACTATGGCTACACCTTC. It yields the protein CSVAQDYGYTF. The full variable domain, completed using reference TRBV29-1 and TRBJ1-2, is SAVISQKPSRDICQRGTSLTIQCQVDSQVTMMFWYRQQPGQSLTLIATANQGSEATYESGFVIDKFPISRPNLTFSTLTVSNMSPEDSSIYLCSVAQDYGYTFGSGTRLTVV.